This paragraph covers one T cell receptor beta chain sequence. The germline gives CDR1 MDHEN, CDR2 SYDVKM. With 2 bases removed from V and 9 bases from J, the gap between germline ends came to 11 bases. The CDR3 totals 13 residues. The protocol was immunoSEQ multiplex PCR, while the TCRdb copy is restricted to in-frame clones and leaves out a portion. The sample includes 50,000 to 65,000 clones, over 75% of them seen just once. These data come from a study of T cell changes during pregnancy in multiple sclerosis. This sequence was found in a female donor in good health, enrolled as a control in a pregnancy study. The starting material was peripheral blood, obtained in the first trimester of pregnancy. This chain joins TRBV28 and TRBJ1-5; unclear D gene. Written as DNA, the CDR3 is TGTGCCAGCAGTTTAGAGGCCCCCCGGCCCCAGCATTTT. The encoded protein is CASSLEAPRPQHF.